Below, 7 T cell receptor beta chains from the same sample are listed, as sequenced in a study of OX40 agonist ivuxolimab in advanced cancers. Data came from immunoSEQ multiplex PCR; TCRdb stores just in-frame clones and leaves some out. The sample shows 70,000 to 95,000 clones, 88% of them seen only once. This specimen consisted of CD4+ or CD8+ T cells sorted from blood, obtained in a trial of the OX40 agonist ivuxolimab. Receptors originate from an adult with an advanced solid tumor such as melanoma, head and neck, liver or kidney cancer.

This chain links TRBV6-5 with TRBJ1-1, with 8 bases matching TRBD1. CDR3 length: 15 residues. From germline, CDR1 is MNHEY and CDR2 SVGAGI. The ends lost 0 bases at V and 8 bases at J; junction bases unmatched: 8. CDR3 in DNA: TGTGCCAGCAGTTACTCGGGGACAGGACGGAGGGAAGCTTTCTTT. This encodes CASSYSGTGRREAFF.

About this clone: One end of the junction fails to match germline, which may point to a read error. The V call is TRBV5-1, the J call TRBJ1-6; the D gene is possibly TRBD1 (5 bases). Germline assignment: CDR1 SGHRS and CDR2 YFSETQ. CDR3 length: 15 residues. In nucleotides, the CDR3 is TGTGCCAGCAGCCTAGACAGAGGGAGTGGTTCACCCCTCCACTTT. Its translation: CASSLDRGSGSPLHF. Together with reference TRBV5-1 and TRBJ1-6, the CDR3 gives the full variable domain: KAGVTQTPRYLIKTRGQQVTLSCSPISGHRSVSWYQQTPGQGLQFLFEYFSETQRNKGNFPGRFSGRQFSNSRSEMNVSTLELGDSALYLCASSLDRGSGSPLHFGNGTRLTVT.

The chain links TRBV5-1 to TRBJ1-1, with D uncertain. Per the germline V gene, CDR1 is SGHRS and CDR2 is YFSETQ. The CDR3 extends over 13 amino acids. V lost 5 bases and J lost 1, with 9 bases in between. The CDR3 is CASRYDPNTEAFF. The CDR3 coding sequence is TGCGCCAGCAGGTATGACCCGAACACTGAAGCTTTCTTT.

This chain uses TRBV7-9 with TRBJ2-1; 10 bases are shared with TRBD2. Germline V CDR1 and CDR2: SEHNR, FQNEAQ (reference sequence). J gave up 4 bases and V 8 bases, and 8 bases lay outside the gene matches. The CDR3 extends over 15 amino acids. CDR3 in DNA: TGTGCCAGCCATGGGGGTAGCGGGAGGTACAATGAGCAGTTCTTC. Protein product: CASHGGSGRYNEQFF.

The J gene is TRBJ2-3, the V gene TRBV5-1; D unclear. From germline, CDR1 is SGHRS and CDR2 YFSETQ. The V gene lost 4 bases and the J gene lost 6 bases, with 21 bases spanning the gap. This CDR3 comprises 16 residues. The CDR3 nucleotides are TGCGCCAGCAGCATGAATAACTATCTAAACTCGGATACGCAGTATTTT. It encodes CASSMNNYLNSDTQYF.

This clone has just one count. The chain joins TRBV27 to TRBJ2-5; 7 bases are shared with TRBD1. V gave up 3 bases and J gave up 4 bases; unmatched junction bases: 5. Germline V gene data show CDR1 as MNHEY and CDR2 as SMNVEV (reference sequence). The CDR3 runs 14 residues. DNA for the CDR3: TGTGCCAGCAGTTTCGACAGGGCGGGAGAGACCCAGTACTTC. Translated: CASSFDRAGETQYF.

The chain has TRBV6-5 and TRBJ1-2; D unclear. Germline V gives CDR1 MNHEY, CDR2 SVGAGI. V was clipped by 8 bases and J by 4 bases, with 17 bases between them. The CDR3 runs 14 residues. The CDR3 nucleotides read TGTGCCAGCGCTAACCCCCGGGATACCTATGGCTACACCTTC. This encodes CASANPRDTYGYTF.